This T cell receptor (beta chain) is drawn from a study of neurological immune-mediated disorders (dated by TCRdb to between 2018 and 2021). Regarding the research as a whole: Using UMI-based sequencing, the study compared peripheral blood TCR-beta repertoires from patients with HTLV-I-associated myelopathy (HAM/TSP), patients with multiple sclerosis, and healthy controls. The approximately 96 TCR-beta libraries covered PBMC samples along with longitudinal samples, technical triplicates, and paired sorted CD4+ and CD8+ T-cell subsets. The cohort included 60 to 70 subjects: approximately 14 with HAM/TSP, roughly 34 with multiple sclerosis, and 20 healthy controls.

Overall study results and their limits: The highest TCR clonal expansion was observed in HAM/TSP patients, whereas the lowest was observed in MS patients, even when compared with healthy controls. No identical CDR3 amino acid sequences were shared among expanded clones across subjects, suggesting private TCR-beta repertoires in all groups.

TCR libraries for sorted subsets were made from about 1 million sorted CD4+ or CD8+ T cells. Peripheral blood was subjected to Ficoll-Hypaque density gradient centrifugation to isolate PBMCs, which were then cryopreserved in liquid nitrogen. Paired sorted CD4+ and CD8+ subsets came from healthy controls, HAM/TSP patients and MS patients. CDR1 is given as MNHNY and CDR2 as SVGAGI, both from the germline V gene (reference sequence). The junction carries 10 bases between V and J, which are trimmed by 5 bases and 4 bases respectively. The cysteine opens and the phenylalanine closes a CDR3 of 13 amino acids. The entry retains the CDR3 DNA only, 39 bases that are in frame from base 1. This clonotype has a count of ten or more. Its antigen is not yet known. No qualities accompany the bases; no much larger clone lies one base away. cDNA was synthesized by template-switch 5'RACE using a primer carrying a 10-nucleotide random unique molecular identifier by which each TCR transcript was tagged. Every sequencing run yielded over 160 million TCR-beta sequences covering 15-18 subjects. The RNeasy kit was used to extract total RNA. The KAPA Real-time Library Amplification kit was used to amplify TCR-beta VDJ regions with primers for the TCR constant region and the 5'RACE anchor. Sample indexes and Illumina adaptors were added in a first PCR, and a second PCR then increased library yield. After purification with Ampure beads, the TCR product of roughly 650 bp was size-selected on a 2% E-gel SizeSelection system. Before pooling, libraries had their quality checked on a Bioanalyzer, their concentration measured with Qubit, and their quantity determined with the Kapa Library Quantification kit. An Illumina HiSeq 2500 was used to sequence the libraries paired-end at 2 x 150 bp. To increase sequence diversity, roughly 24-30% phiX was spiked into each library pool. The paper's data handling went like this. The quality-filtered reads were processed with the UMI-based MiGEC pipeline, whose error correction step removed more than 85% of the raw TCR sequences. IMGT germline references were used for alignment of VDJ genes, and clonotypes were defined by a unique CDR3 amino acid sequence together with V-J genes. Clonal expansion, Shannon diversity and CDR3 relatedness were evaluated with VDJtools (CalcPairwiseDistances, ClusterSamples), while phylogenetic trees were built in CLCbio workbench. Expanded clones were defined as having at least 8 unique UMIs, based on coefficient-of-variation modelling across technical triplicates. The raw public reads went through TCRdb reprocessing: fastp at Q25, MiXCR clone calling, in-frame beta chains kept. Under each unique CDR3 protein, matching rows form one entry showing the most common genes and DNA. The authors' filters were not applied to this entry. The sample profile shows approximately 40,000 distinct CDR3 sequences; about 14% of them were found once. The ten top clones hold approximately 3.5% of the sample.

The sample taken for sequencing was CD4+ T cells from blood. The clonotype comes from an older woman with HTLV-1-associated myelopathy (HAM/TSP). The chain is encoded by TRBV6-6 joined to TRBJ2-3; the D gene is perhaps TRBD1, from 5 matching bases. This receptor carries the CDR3 CASSLPGSDTQYF. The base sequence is TGTGCCAGCAGTCTACCAGGGTCAGATACGCAGTATTTT.